This entry features one T cell receptor beta chain sequence. No antigen is known for it. An end of the junction differs from the germline gene, which may be a read error. This entry belongs to a study of T cell responses to AZD1222 COVID-19 vaccine. Method: immunoSEQ multiplex PCR; TCRdb's copy keeps in-frame clones and lacks some. The table has about 120,000 clones, around nine tenths seen once. The CDR3 has 17 amino acids. From germline, CDR1 is SSHAT and CDR2 FNYEAQ (reference sequence). Notes on the study in general: White British donors predominated, females outnumbered males, and clonal diversity was possibly underestimated.

The sample consisted of peripheral blood, taken on day 0 of AZD1222 vaccination. The chain carries TRBV7-7 and TRBJ2-5; TRBD2 matches 10 bases. The sequence derives from an adult in good health. DNA for the CDR3: TGTGCTAGCAGCTTAGGGCGAGCGGGAGGGTTACAAGAGACCCAGTACTTC. Protein: CASSLGRAGGLQETQYF. The whole variable domain, filled in from reference TRBV7-7 and TRBJ2-5, reads GAGVSQSPRYKVTKRGQDVTLRCDPISSHATLYWYQQALGQGPEFLTYFNYEAQPDKSGLPSDRFSAERPEGSISTLTIQRTEQRDSAMYRCASSLGRAGGLQETQYFGPGTRLLVL.